This passage covers 29 T cell receptor beta chains from one sample sequenced in a study of blood T cell repertoires in COVID-19. Repertoires were generated with immunoSEQ multiplex PCR, while TCRdb's copy carries only in-frame clones and drops some. The profile covers fewer than 150,000 clones, with around 85% appearing a single time and around 4.1% taken by the ten largest. What was sequenced was peripheral blood. These receptors came from a human donor in a cohort sampled during active COVID-19.

The V call is TRBV6-6, the J call TRBJ2-1; TRBD2 agrees at 7 bases. V trimming: 5 bases; J trimming: 2 bases; junction bases outside the gene matches: 6. CDR3 size: 15 residues. Germline V lookup: CDR1 MNHNY, CDR2 SVGAGI (reference sequence). CDR3 in DNA: TGTGCCAGCAGTCTCCGCGGGAGTCCCTACAATGAGCAGTTCTTC. Its translation: CASSLRGSPYNEQFF.

This chain links TRBV5-1 with TRBJ2-4, with TRBD2 identical over 11 bases. The germline CDR1 and CDR2 sequences are SGHRS and YFSETQ. With 4 bases clipped from V and 7 bases from J, the junction kept 7 bases outside the gene matches. The CDR3 is 15 residues long. CDR3 sequence reads: CASSPLAGGPNIQYF. DNA for the CDR3: TGCGCCAGCAGCCCTTTAGCGGGAGGGCCGAACATTCAGTACTTC.

The chain couples TRBV4-3 to TRBJ2-3, with 9 bases identical to TRBD1. The CDR3 has 15 residues. Unmatched junction bases numbered 5, after V lost 4 bases and J lost 3 bases. From germline, CDR1 is LGHNA and CDR2 YSLEER. CDR3: CASSPRDRATDTQYF. CDR3 nucleotides: TGCGCCAGCAGCCCCCGGGACAGGGCAACAGATACGCAGTATTTT.

V and J are TRBV5-1 and TRBJ1-1; 9 nucleotides agree with TRBD1. CDR3 size: 14 residues. V was clipped by 8 bases and J by 3 bases; unmatched bases: 8. Germline loops: CDR1 SGHRS, CDR2 YFSETQ. This CDR3 reads CASSGRTGDTEAFF. CDR3 sequence (DNA): TGCGCCAGTAGTGGGAGGACAGGGGACACTGAAGCTTTCTTT.

The chain uses TRBV10-1 and TRBJ2-3; 8 bases line up with TRBD2. Germline CDR1 and CDR2: WNHNN and SYGVQD (reference sequence). The CDR3 length is 15 residues. The ends lost 3 bases at V and 5 bases at J; junction bases unmatched: 7. The CDR3 coding sequence is TGCGCCAGCAGTGACCCTACCCGGGAGGGAGATACGCAGTATTTT. As protein: CASSDPTREGDTQYF.

This chain links TRBV5-1 with TRBJ1-5; D is unresolved. The V and J ends lost 1 base and 5 bases respectively, with 7 bases between them. The germline CDR1 and CDR2 sequences are SGHRS and YFSETQ. The CDR3 is 13 amino acids. Written as DNA, the CDR3 is TGCGCCAGCAGCTTGCAGGCAGATCAGCCCCAGCATTTT. Encoded protein: CASSLQADQPQHF.

The CDR3 sequence: CASSSGHANTEAFF. CDR3 sequence (DNA): TGTGCCAGCAGCTCGGGACATGCAAACACTGAAGCTTTCTTT. This chain links TRBV7-3 with TRBJ1-1, with D maybe TRBD1 (6 bases). The CDR3 runs to 14 residues. The germline V gene encodes CDR1 SGHTA and CDR2 FQGTGA. Trimming cost V 4 bases and J 2 bases, with 11 bases left between them. Supplemented by reference TRBV7-3 and TRBJ1-1, the full variable domain reads GAGVSQTPSNKVTEKGKYVELRCDPISGHTALYWYRQSLGQGPEFLIYFQGTGAADDSGLPNDRFFAVRPEGSVSTLKIQRTERGDSAVYLCASSSGHANTEAFFGQGTRLTVV.

A few counts support this clone. This chain uses TRBV5-6 with TRBJ2-3, with a weak D call TRBD1 (6 bases). Germline CDR1 and CDR2: SGHDT and YYEEEE. The CDR3 length is 16 residues. Trimming cost V 0 bases and J 0 bases, with 11 bases left between them. The CDR3 loop is CASSLVVGASTDTQYF. The CDR3 DNA reads as TGTGCCAGCAGCTTGGTCGTGGGGGCCAGCACAGATACGCAGTATTTT. The variable domain in full, completed from reference TRBV5-6 and TRBJ2-3, reads DAGVTQSPTHLIKTRGQQVTLRCSPKSGHDTVSWYQQALGQGPQFIFQYYEEEERQRGNFPDRFSGHQFPNYSSELNVNALLLGDSALYLCASSLVVGASTDTQYFGPGTRLTVL.

The chain employs TRBV4-3 and TRBJ1-2; D is ambiguous. This CDR3 has 14 residues. V was clipped by 1 base and J by 3 bases, with 9 bases between them. The germline CDR1 and CDR2 sequences are LGHNA and YSLEER. CDR3 sequence reads: CASSQGRGYYGYTF. For the CDR3, the DNA is TGCGCCAGCAGCCAAGGTAGAGGGTACTATGGCTACACCTTC.

The chain couples TRBV18 to TRBJ2-1, with a possible D match to TRBD2 (6 bases). This CDR3 comprises 15 residues. Per germline, CDR1 KGHSH and CDR2 LQKENI. V was pared by 6 bases and J by 4 bases, with 16 bases between. The CDR3: CASSFGTPNYNEQFF. CDR3 DNA: TGTGCCAGCTCTTTCGGGACTCCGAATTACAATGAGCAGTTCTTC.

This clone occurred a few times. V is TRBV6-2 or TRBV6-3 and J is TRBJ2-1; no reliable D call. Trimming took 3 bases from V and 8 from J, leaving 8 bases between them. This CDR3 spans 12 amino acids. CDR1 and CDR2 from the germline V gene are MNHEY and SVGEGT. CDR3 in amino acids: CASSYWSDEQFF. CDR3 bases: TGTGCCAGCAGTTATTGGTCGGATGAGCAGTTCTTC.

The chain uses TRBV4-1 and TRBJ2-7; weak D call: TRBD1 (5 bases). The V end was cut by 4 bases, the J end by 3 bases, with 10 bases between. This CDR3 is built from 13 residues. Germline CDR1 reads MGHRA; CDR2 reads YSYEKL. The CDR3 coding sequence is TGCGCCAGCAGCCCAAATACAGGCTACGAGCAGTACTTC. It specifies CASSPNTGYEQYF.

The genes are TRBV5-1 and TRBJ2-2; 13 bases are shared with TRBD2. There are 16 residues in the CDR3. Trimming removed 5 bases from V and 5 bases from J; junction bases left unmatched: 6. The germline V gene encodes CDR1 SGHRS and CDR2 YFSETQ. The chain's CDR3 is CASSSGLAGVTGELFF. DNA for the CDR3: TGCGCCAGCAGTTCCGGACTAGCGGGAGTGACCGGGGAGCTGTTTTTT.

The V call is TRBV3-1 (or the pseudogene TRBV3-2), the J call TRBJ1-1; no firm D call. The V and J ends lost 4 bases and 1 base respectively, with 7 bases between them. The CDR3 has 13 residues. Germline CDR1 LGHDT, CDR2 YNNKEL (reference sequence). This CDR3 reads CASSPRGNTEAFF. CDR3 sequence (DNA): TGTGCCAGCAGCCCCCGGGGGAACACTGAAGCTTTCTTT.

The rearrangement links TRBV4-3 to TRBJ2-5; TRBD2 matches at 7 bases. Unmatched junction bases numbered 8, after V lost 2 bases and J lost 5 bases. In germline, CDR1 is LGHNA, CDR2 YSLEER. The CDR3 extends over 15 amino acids. The CDR3 here is CASSQIPSGRETQYF. CDR3 DNA sequence: TGCGCCAGCAGCCAAATCCCTAGCGGCAGGGAGACCCAGTACTTC.

CDR3 nucleotides: TGTGCCAGCAGCCTTGACAGGGGAGGCGAAAAACTGTTTTTT. Encoded protein: CASSLDRGGEKLFF. J is TRBJ1-4 and V is TRBV7-2; 8 bases line up with TRBD1. The length of the CDR3 is 14 residues. V lost 5 bases and J lost 8; bases outside the gene matches: 7. Germline assignment: CDR1 SGHTA and CDR2 FQGNSA.

This clone was detected a few times. This sequence joins TRBV28 and TRBJ2-1, with 8 bases lining up with TRBD1. Unmatched junction bases numbered 6, after V lost 2 bases and J lost 6 bases. Germline V gives CDR1 MDHEN, CDR2 SYDVKM. The CDR3 spans 15 residues. CDR3 region: CASSLGRGPINEQFF. CDR3 in DNA: TGTGCCAGCAGTTTAGGCAGGGGGCCAATCAATGAGCAGTTCTTC.

In its sample, this clone was seen once. The V and J genes are TRBV19 and TRBJ2-2, with TRBD1 as a possible D gene (5 bases). Germline values: CDR1 LNHDA, CDR2 SQIVND (reference sequence). V lost 6 bases and J 2 bases, leaving 10 bases between the germline ends. This CDR3 has 14 residues. The CDR3: CASRSGANTGELFF. The CDR3 region has the DNA TGTGCCAGTAGGTCTGGGGCCAACACCGGGGAGCTGTTTTTT. Full variable domain (rest looked up from reference TRBV19 and TRBJ2-2): DGGITQSPKYLFRKEGQNVTLSCEQNLNHDAMYWYRQDPGQGLRLIYYSQIVNDFQKGDIAEGYSVSREKKESFPLTVTSAQKNPTAFYLCASRSGANTGELFFGEGSRLTVL.

The chain couples TRBV7-2 to TRBJ2-5; a possible D gene is TRBD1 (6 bases). With 3 bases removed from V and 0 bases from J, the gap between germline ends came to 8 bases. Germline assignment: CDR1 SGHTA and CDR2 FQGNSA. The CDR3 is 14 residues long. CDR3 amino acids: CASSLGHYQETQYF. DNA for the CDR3: TGTGCCAGCAGCTTGGGACACTACCAAGAGACCCAGTACTTC.

The chain has TRBV18 and TRBJ2-1; 9 nucleotides align to TRBD1. This CDR3 contains 14 residues. Germline V gene sequence: CDR1 KGHSH, CDR2 LQKENI. J gave up 9 bases and V 6 bases, and 9 bases lay outside the gene matches. In nucleotides, the CDR3 is TGTGCCAGCTCGTCCGGGGGACAGGGATTTGAGCAGTTCTTC. Protein sequence: CASSSGGQGFEQFF.

This clone was found once. The V gene is TRBV7-3, the J gene TRBJ2-6; 9 nucleotides agree with TRBD1. The CDR3 has 18 residues. CDR1 and CDR2 from the germline V gene are SGHTA and FQGTGA. V dropped 4 bases and J dropped 0; count of bases not matched to a gene: 7. CDR3 loop: CASSSGTGSLSGANVLTF. The CDR3 region has the DNA TGTGCCAGCAGCTCCGGGACAGGGTCACTCTCTGGGGCCAACGTCCTGACTTTC.

This rearrangement joins TRBV9 to TRBJ1-4; a possible D gene is TRBD1 (6 bases). There are 14 residues in the CDR3. V was shortened by 3 bases and J by 4 bases, with 10 bases between the two germline ends. Germline-derived CDR1 and CDR2 are SGDLS and YYNGEE. This chain's CDR3 is CASSGGQRNEKLFF. In DNA form, the CDR3 reads TGTGCCAGCAGCGGCGGACAGCGTAATGAAAAACTGTTTTTT.

The chain joins TRBV24-1 to TRBJ2-5; unclear D gene. The CDR3 has 15 residues. V was shortened by 4 bases and J by 2 bases, with 13 bases between the two germline ends. Germline V CDR1 and CDR2: KGHDR, SFDVKD. The CDR3 region is CATSDSRPNQETQYF. CDR3 DNA: TGTGCCACCAGTGACTCTAGACCCAATCAAGAGACCCAGTACTTC.

This clone has just a few counts. V and J are TRBV5-5 and TRBJ1-3; 7 nucleotides align to TRBD1. The CDR3 totals 15 residues. Germline V gene sequence: CDR1 SGHKS, CDR2 YYEKEE (reference sequence). V was pared by 2 bases and J by 4 bases, with 6 bases of the junction left unmatched. The CDR3 region is CASSFATGRGNTIYF. CDR3 nucleotide sequence: TGTGCCAGCAGCTTCGCGACAGGGAGAGGAAACACCATATATTTT.

In DNA form, the CDR3 reads TGTGCCAGCAGCTTAAAAGGGATAGGAGGAGAGACCCAGTACTTC. It is translated as CASSLKGIGGETQYF. The chain combines TRBV13 with TRBJ2-5; TRBD2 might be the D (5 bases). Germline lookup yields CDR1 PRHDT and CDR2 FYEKMQ (reference sequence). This CDR3 spans 15 amino acids. The V gene lost 2 bases and the J gene lost 4 bases, with 14 bases spanning the gap. The entire variable domain, with the rest obtained from reference TRBV13 and TRBJ2-5, is as follows: AAGVIQSPRHLIKEKRETATLKCYPIPRHDTVYWYQQGPGQDPQFLISFYEKMQSDKGSIPDRFSAQQFSDYHSELNMSSLELGDSALYFCASSLKGIGGETQYFGPGTRLLVL.

A few counts support this clone. The chain joins TRBV6-5 to TRBJ2-7, with TRBD2 matching 10 bases. Germline V gene data show CDR1 as MNHEY and CDR2 as SVGAGI. J lost 6 bases, V lost 4 bases, and 9 bases had no gene match. This CDR3 is built from 15 residues. The CDR3 region has the DNA TGTGCCAGCAGTTCTAGCGGGAGAGGTTCGGGCGAGCAGTACGTC. This encodes CASSSSGRGSGEQYV.

The genes are TRBV5-4 and TRBJ1-6; D unresolved. V was pared by 0 bases and J by 13 bases, with 5 bases between. This CDR3 contains 11 residues. Germline V lookup: CDR1 SGHNT, CDR2 YYREEE (reference sequence). The CDR3 reads CASSLGGPLHF. Here the CDR3 DNA reads TGTGCCAGCAGCTTGGGCGGGCCCCTCCACTTT.

V is TRBV9 and J is TRBJ2-3; 9 nucleotides align to TRBD1. The CDR3 sequence is 15 residues long. Germline CDR1 SGDLS, CDR2 YYNGEE. V dropped 5 bases and J dropped 3; count of bases not matched to a gene: 7. The CDR3 loop is CASRNPGQGTDTQYF. DNA of the CDR3: TGTGCCAGCAGGAACCCGGGACAGGGAACAGATACGCAGTATTTT. Supplemented by reference TRBV9 and TRBJ2-3, the full variable domain reads DSGVTQTPKHLITATGQRVTLRCSPRSGDLSVYWYQQSLDQGLQFLIQYYNGEERAKGNILERFSAQQFPDLHSELNLSSLELGDSALYFCASRNPGQGTDTQYFGPGTRLTVL.

V usage is TRBV5-6 and J usage is TRBJ1-4; possible D gene TRBD1, 6 bases. The CDR3 spans 19 residues. Germline values: CDR1 SGHDT, CDR2 YYEEEE. Trimming took off 4 bases at V and 8 bases at J, with 30 bases between the two ends. This CDR3 reads CASSPGRWDTLSVGEKLFF. The CDR3 DNA follows: TGTGCCAGCAGCCCGGGCCGATGGGACACTTTATCTGTGGGAGAAAAACTGTTTTTT. Drawing the rest from reference TRBV5-6 and TRBJ1-4, the complete variable domain is DAGVTQSPTHLIKTRGQQVTLRCSPKSGHDTVSWYQQALGQGPQFIFQYYEEEERQRGNFPDRFSGHQFPNYSSELNVNALLLGDSALYLCASSPGRWDTLSVGEKLFFGSGTQLSVL.